This TCR beta chain derives from a study of cytomegalovirus exposure and HLA in healthy donors. Study-level findings and limits: The authors enumerated 150 to 200 TCR beta chains as linked to cytomegalovirus. While the bulk of TCR sequences proved rare, some public TCRs turned up in many donors. A later analysis reportedly found that, within productive TCRs, an Asian-associated ancestry cluster had fewer N-insertions than the mean observed across the roughly 610 donors.

In regard to this clone: Its antigen is currently unknown.

Primers: 60 Vbeta forward and 13 Jbeta reverse. Data came from immunoSEQ multiplex PCR; TCRdb stores just in-frame clones and leaves some out. The data show approximately 160,000 clones, 65% to 80% seen once. Per germline, CDR1 MNHEY and CDR2 SVGAGI. The CDR3 is made up of 13 amino acids. Germline trimming cut 6 bases from V and 6 bases from J; bases unmatched to any gene: 4. The rearrangement links TRBV6-5 to TRBJ1-3, with TRBD1 matching over 8 bases. Sequenced sample: PBMCs. The sequence was obtained from a middle-aged woman in good health and CMV-seropositive. CDR3 residues: CASSTGGANTIYF. CDR3 sequence (DNA): TGTGCCAGCAGCACAGGGGGAGCAAACACCATATATTTT.